What follows describes a single TCR beta chain. Its target is unknown. CDR1 is LGHNA, CDR2 YSLEER, per germline. The V gene end was trimmed by 3 bases and the J gene end by 6 bases; junction bases not matched to a gene: 5. The CDR3 totals 13 residues. From RNA, the CDR3 regions of TCR beta chains were amplified and sequenced. Scientists carried out first-round RT-PCR using HTBI primers and then a second-round multiplex PCR. MiXCR was run by TCRdb on the multiplex PCR reads, yielding one entry per CDR3 protein. In the table there are about 1.2 million distinct CDR3 sequences, about 38% of which are singletons. The data belong to a study of Graves' ophthalmopathy and Graves' hyperthyroidism. The study's findings and limits: From stable hyperthyroidism, ophthalmopathy was separated by a 13-signature model with 85% to 90% sensitivity and approximately 81% specificity. Blood shared most expanded thyroid clonotypes above 0.001 frequency.

The sequenced sample was peripheral blood or thyroid tissue (not recorded which). The V and J genes are TRBV4-3 and TRBJ2-7; 7 bases align to TRBD2. The sequence was collected from an adult man with Graves' hyperthyroidism. In nucleotides, the CDR3 is TGCGCCAGCAGCCATTATGGGGGGGGCGAGCAGTACTTC. Its protein product is CASSHYGGGEQYF.